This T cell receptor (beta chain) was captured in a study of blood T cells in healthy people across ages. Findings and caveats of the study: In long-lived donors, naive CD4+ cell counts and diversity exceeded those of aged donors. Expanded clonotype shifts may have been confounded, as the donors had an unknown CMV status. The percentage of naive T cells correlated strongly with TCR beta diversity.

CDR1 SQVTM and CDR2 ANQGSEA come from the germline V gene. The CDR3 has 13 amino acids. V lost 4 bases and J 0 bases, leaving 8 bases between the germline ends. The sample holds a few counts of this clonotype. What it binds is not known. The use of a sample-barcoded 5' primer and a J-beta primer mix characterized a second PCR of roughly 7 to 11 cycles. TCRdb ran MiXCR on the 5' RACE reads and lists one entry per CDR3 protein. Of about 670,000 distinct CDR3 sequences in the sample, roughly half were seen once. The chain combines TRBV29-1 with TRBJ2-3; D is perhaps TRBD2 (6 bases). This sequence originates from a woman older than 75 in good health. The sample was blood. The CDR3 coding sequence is TGCAGCGTTGGACGGGGGAGCACAGATACGCAGTATTTT. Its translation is CSVGRGSTDTQYF.